Presented here are 7 T cell receptor beta chains from one specimen sequenced in a study of OX40 agonist ivuxolimab in advanced cancers. Profiling relied on immunoSEQ multiplex PCR, and the TCRdb table lists in-frame clones only, not all of them. The data hold roughly 76,000 clones, with approximately 86% observed a single time. Sequences were derived from CD4+ or CD8+ T cells sorted from blood, sampled in a trial of the OX40 agonist ivuxolimab. The receptors were gathered from an adult with an advanced solid tumor such as melanoma, head and neck, liver or kidney cancer.

The rearrangement links TRBV28 to TRBJ1-2; 8 nucleotides agree with TRBD1. Germline V gene sequence: CDR1 MDHEN, CDR2 SYDVKM. V was clipped by 2 bases and J by 5 bases; unmatched bases: 4. This CDR3 is built from 14 residues. CDR3 protein: CASSLEGTGYGYTF. CDR3 sequence (DNA): TGTGCCAGCAGTTTAGAGGGGACAGGTTATGGCTACACCTTC.

V usage is TRBV7-2 and J usage is TRBJ2-6; TRBD2 is a possible D gene (6 bases). The CDR3 has 15 amino acids. V lost 5 bases and J lost 3, with 11 bases in between. The germline V gene has CDR1 SGHTA and CDR2 FQGNSA. CDR3 residues: CASSPRDVGANVLTF. The CDR3 DNA follows: TGTGCCAGCAGCCCGCGGGACGTTGGGGCCAACGTCCTGACTTTC.

This chain links TRBV21-1 with TRBJ2-7. TRBV21-1 is a known pseudogene. The CDR3 totals 14 residues. In DNA, the CDR3 is TGTGCCAGCACAGGACCCGTCGGATCCTACGAGCAGTACGTC. This encodes CASTGPVGSYEQYV.

The rearrangement uses TRBV19 and TRBJ2-7; D possibly corresponds to TRBD2 (6 bases). Trimming stripped 3 bases from V and 4 bases from J, with 10 bases between. Looked up from germline, CDR1 is LNHDA and CDR2 is SQIVND (reference sequence). This CDR3 comprises 13 residues. DNA for the CDR3: TGTGCCAGTAGTATTTCGCGGGATTACGAGCAGTACTTC. It encodes CASSISRDYEQYF. Full variable domain (missing parts from reference TRBV19 and TRBJ2-7): DGGITQSPKYLFRKEGQNVTLSCEQNLNHDAMYWYRQDPGQGLRLIYYSQIVNDFQKGDIAEGYSVSREKKESFPLTVTSAQKNPTAFYLCASSISRDYEQYFGPGTRLTVT.

The genes are TRBV9 and TRBJ2-5; D may be TRBD2 (7 bases). Trimming took off 4 bases at V and 2 bases at J, with 15 bases between the two ends. This CDR3 region has 15 residues. In germline, CDR1 is SGDLS, CDR2 YYNGEE. The DNA for the CDR3 is TGTGCCAGCAGCCGGGGGGCCGCCCAACAAGAGACCCAGTACTTC. Its translation: CASSRGAAQQETQYF.

The J gene is TRBJ1-3, the V gene TRBV15, with 7 bases aligning to TRBD1. This CDR3 comprises 16 residues. Losses at the gene ends were 0 bases for V and 4 bases for J; bases not matched to a gene: 6. From germline, CDR1 is LNHNV and CDR2 YYDKDF (reference sequence). The CDR3 here is CATSRDDRVDGNTIYF. CDR3 nucleotides: TGTGCCACCAGCAGAGACGACAGGGTAGACGGAAACACCATATATTTT.

J is TRBJ2-5 and V is TRBV7-2; D is perhaps TRBD1 (5 bases). Looked up from germline, CDR1 is SGHTA and CDR2 is FQGNSA. CDR3 size: 14 residues. Trimming left V 4 bases short and J 2 bases short, with 11 bases between. The CDR3 DNA follows: TGTGCCAGCAGCTACAGGAGCCTTCAAGAGACCCAGTACTTC. Translated, it gives CASSYRSLQETQYF.